This T cell receptor beta chain derives from a study of T cell responses to AZD1222 COVID-19 vaccine. General observations from the study: Unmutated variant regions are reportedly the target of nearly half of TCRs that are spike-specific. Donors, mostly white British, included more females; clonal diversity was possibly underestimated.

TCRdb's copy holds only in-frame clones and misses some; the assay was immunoSEQ multiplex PCR. This table has over 100,000 clones, about 90% appearing once. From germline, CDR1 is KGHDR and CDR2 SFDVKD. This CDR3 is 16 amino acids long. The junction had 7 bases not matched to a gene; V was cut back by 2 bases and J by 7 bases. Worth noting for this clone: Antigen: not known.

V is TRBV24-1 and J is TRBJ2-2; 9 bases are shared with TRBD1. The sample consisted of peripheral blood, taken 28 days after the second AZD1222 dose. The origin of this receptor is an adult who received the AZD1222 COVID-19 vaccine. The CDR3 loop reads CATSDSPGTGRGELFF. The CDR3 DNA reads as TGTGCCACCAGTGATTCCCCCGGGACAGGGCGCGGGGAGCTGTTTTTT.